This passage covers 7 T cell receptor beta chains from one sample sequenced in a study of molecular identifiers for immune sequencing clone quantification. Each CDR3 protein gets one entry after TCRdb re-called the PCR reads with MiXCR. There are approximately 680,000 distinct CDR3 sequences in the sample; around 25% occur only once, and 0.6% to 0.9% lies in the top ten. The sample consisted of naive CD8+ T cells from blood, with Jurkat cell RNA spiked in. Subset defined: FACS-sorted CD8+CD4-CCR7+CD45RA+ naive T cells. These receptors were collected from a human donor in good health. Some libraries in this study had Jurkat cell RNA spiked in.

There are many counts of this clonotype. This chain links TRBV20-1 with TRBJ2-3; D possibly corresponds to TRBD2 (5 bases). The CDR3 is 15 residues long. The germline V and J ends were trimmed by 3 bases and 4 bases, with 17 bases remaining between them. In germline, CDR1 is DFQATT, CDR2 SNEGSKA (reference sequence). The CDR3 protein is CSARAMLGRADTQYF. CDR3 nucleotide sequence: TGCAGTGCTAGGGCGATGTTAGGGAGAGCAGATACGCAGTATTTT.

This clonotype was seen a few times. The genes are TRBV4-1 and TRBJ2-2, with 7 bases identical to TRBD1. Unmatched junction bases numbered 5, after V lost 4 bases and J lost 0 bases. Germline V lookup: CDR1 MGHRA, CDR2 YSYEKL. The CDR3 runs to 16 residues. For the CDR3, the DNA is TGCGCCAGCAGCCCCGGGACAGAGGCGAACACCGGGGAGCTGTTTTTT. It specifies CASSPGTEANTGELFF.

This clonotype was detected many times. This rearrangement joins TRBV11-2 to TRBJ2-7; D is undetermined. V shed 0 bases and J shed 3 bases, with 3 bases lying between them. The CDR3 contains 12 residues. CDR1 is SGHAT, CDR2 FQNNGV, per germline. The CDR3 sequence is CASSLEYYEQYF. Written as DNA, the CDR3 is TGTGCCAGCAGCTTAGAATACTACGAGCAGTACTTC.

This clonotype was counted many times. V usage is TRBV24-1 and J usage is TRBJ2-3; 14 positions match TRBD2. Per the germline V gene, CDR1 is KGHDR and CDR2 is SFDVKD. V shed 6 bases, J shed 4 bases, and the junction held 2 bases outside the gene matches. The length of the CDR3 is 15 residues. CDR3 sequence: CATSSGLAGADTQYF. The CDR3 region has the DNA TGTGCCACCAGTTCGGGACTAGCGGGAGCAGATACGCAGTATTTT.

The V gene is TRBV5-1, the J gene TRBJ2-1, with 8 bases matching TRBD2. The CDR3 has 16 amino acids. Germline values: CDR1 SGHRS, CDR2 YFSETQ. Losses at the gene ends were 1 base for V and 6 bases for J; bases not matched to a gene: 9. Here the CDR3 reads CASSLLGSGNLNEQFF. CDR3 sequence (DNA): TGCGCCAGCAGCTTGTTAGGTAGCGGGAATCTCAATGAGCAGTTCTTC. The full variable domain, its missing parts supplied by reference TRBV5-1 and TRBJ2-1, is KAGVTQTPRYLIKTRGQQVTLSCSPISGHRSVSWYQQTPGQGLQFLFEYFSETQRNKGNFPGRFSGRQFSNSRSEMNVSTLELGDSALYLCASSLLGSGNLNEQFFGPGTRLTVL.

Only a few counts were recorded for this clonotype. V usage is TRBV9 and J usage is TRBJ1-1; TRBD1 might be the D (6 bases). The CDR3 sequence is 17 residues long. The V gene's germline CDR1 is SGDLS and CDR2 YYNGEE. V lost 0 bases and J 3 bases, leaving 18 bases between the germline ends. The CDR3 is CASSVAGGDLTDTEAFF. Here the CDR3 DNA reads TGTGCCAGCAGCGTAGCTGGGGGCGACCTCACGGACACTGAAGCTTTCTTT.

A note on this clonotype: In this CDR3 the conserved last residue, phenylalanine or tryptophan, is missing, so a read error is likely. The gene calls are TRBV30 and TRBJ1-4; tentatively, D is TRBD1 (6 bases). This CDR3 is 14 amino acids long. Germline values: CDR1 GTSNPN, CDR2 SVGIG (reference sequence). V was clipped by 1 base and J by 1 base, with 7 bases between them. The CDR3 spells CAWSGGLTNEKLFL. The CDR3 nucleotides read TGTGCCTGGAGTGGGGGGCTAACTAATGAAAAACTGTTTTTA.